Below are 30 T cell receptor beta chains sequenced from a single sample in a study of T cell responses to AZD1222 COVID-19 vaccine. Profiled with immunoSEQ multiplex PCR; TCRdb holds only in-frame clones, not every one. This sample carries about 130,000 clones, more than 85% of them seen once, and the ten largest clones take 1.5% to 2%. This sample comprised peripheral blood, obtained on day 0 of AZD1222 vaccination. These receptors were taken from an adult in good health.

The rearrangement uses TRBV5-1 and TRBJ2-7, with a tentative D call TRBD2 (6 bases). The CDR3 is 16 amino acids. Germline lookup yields CDR1 SGHRS and CDR2 YFSETQ. Trimming took off 3 bases at V and 0 bases at J, with 16 bases between the two ends. The CDR3 spells CASSSDGGSGSYEQYF. In DNA, the CDR3 is TGCGCCAGCAGCTCCGACGGGGGTTCCGGCTCCTACGAGCAGTACTTC.

Comments on this clone: Other DNA sequences within the sample encode an identical CDR3. The CDR3 bases are TGCGCCAGCAGCCAAGATCCGGGAGCCTACGAGCAGTACTTC. Its protein product is CASSQDPGAYEQYF. The rearrangement uses TRBV4-1 and TRBJ2-7; D is possibly TRBD2 (6 bases). The V and J ends lost 0 bases and 2 bases respectively, with 8 bases between them. CDR1 is MGHRA, CDR2 YSYEKL, per germline. The CDR3 is 14 residues long.

This sequence joins TRBV19 and TRBJ1-5; 8 nucleotides match TRBD1. Unmatched junction bases numbered 12, after V lost 8 bases and J lost 0 bases. This CDR3 region has 17 residues. Germline V lookup: CDR1 LNHDA, CDR2 SQIVND (reference sequence). The CDR3 DNA follows: TGTGCCAGTCGGACAGGGAAGATCGAAAATAGCAATCAGCCCCAGCATTTT. It is translated as CASRTGKIENSNQPQHF.

The rearrangement links TRBV21-1 to TRBJ2-7; the D segment call TRBD2 is taken from the table without a DNA check. TRBV21-1 is shown as a pseudogene. This CDR3 contains 15 residues. The CDR3 DNA reads as TGTGCCAGCAGCAAAGCGAGCGGGAGTGTCAACGAGCAGTACTTC. It translates to CASSKASGSVNEQYF.

The chain employs TRBV28 and TRBJ1-2; no firm D call. This CDR3 comprises 11 residues. V was trimmed by 5 bases and J by 4 bases, leaving 5 bases between them. The V gene's germline CDR1 is MDHEN and CDR2 SYDVKM. The CDR3 nucleotides are TGTGCCAGCAGTCGAGTCTATGGCTACACCTTC. Amino acids: CASSRVYGYTF.

This clone showed up just a few times. Other DNA sequences in this sample translate to the same CDR3. V usage is TRBV13 and J usage is TRBJ2-3, with a possible D match to TRBD2 (6 bases). Trimming removed 3 bases from V and 6 bases from J, with 7 bases in between. The CDR3 runs 12 residues. CDR1 is PRHDT and CDR2 is FYEKMQ in the germline V gene (reference sequence). CDR3 loop: CASSLGGDTQYF. The DNA for the CDR3 is TGTGCCAGCAGCTTGGGGGGTGATACGCAGTATTTT.

This chain connects TRBV5-1 to TRBJ1-3; perhaps TRBD1 as D (6 bases). Germline V gene data show CDR1 as SGHRS and CDR2 as YFSETQ. The V and J ends lost 4 bases and 0 bases respectively, with 14 bases between them. The CDR3 runs to 16 residues. The CDR3 region is CASSLGQPSSGNTIYF. DNA of the CDR3: TGCGCCAGCAGCCTCGGACAGCCGAGCTCTGGAAACACCATATATTTT. Full variable domain (outside the CDR3, taken from reference TRBV5-1 and TRBJ1-3): KAGVTQTPRYLIKTRGQQVTLSCSPISGHRSVSWYQQTPGQGLQFLFEYFSETQRNKGNFPGRFSGRQFSNSRSEMNVSTLELGDSALYLCASSLGQPSSGNTIYFGEGSWLTVV.

The CDR3 sequence is CASSDRSGSHNEQFF. CDR3 DNA sequence: TGTGCCAGCAGTGACCGTAGCGGGAGCCACAATGAGCAGTTCTTC. The V and J genes are TRBV6-4 and TRBJ2-1; TRBD2 agrees at 9 bases. Trimming took 2 bases from V and 5 from J; bases not matched to a gene: 4. CDR1 is MRHNA and CDR2 is SNTAGT in the germline V gene. The CDR3 has 15 residues.

This chain uses TRBV6-6 with TRBJ1-5; 10 positions agree with TRBD1. The germline V gene encodes CDR1 MNHNY and CDR2 SVGAGI (reference sequence). V dropped 7 bases and J dropped 8; count of bases not matched to a gene: 8. The CDR3 totals 14 residues. The CDR3 sequence: CASTGTGEVEPQHF. The CDR3 DNA sequence: TGTGCCAGCACCGGGACAGGGGAGGTTGAGCCCCAGCATTTT.

The chain employs TRBV15 and TRBJ1-1, with D possibly matching TRBD1 (5 bases). V lost 3 bases and J 1 base, leaving 12 bases between the germline ends. CDR3 size: 15 residues. Germline CDR1 LNHNV, CDR2 YYDKDF (reference sequence). The CDR3 sequence is CATSRDKGQNTEAFF. The CDR3 nucleotides are TGTGCCACCAGCAGGGACAAGGGTCAGAACACTGAAGCTTTCTTT. The full variable domain, its missing parts supplied by reference TRBV15 and TRBJ1-1, is DAMVIQNPRYQVTQFGKPVTLSCSQTLNHNVMYWYQQKSSQAPKLLFHYYDKDFNNEADTPDNFQSRRPNTSFCFLDIRSPGLGDTAMYLCATSRDKGQNTEAFFGQGTRLTVV.

This clone came up once. The chain recombines TRBV7-6 with TRBJ2-5, with 13 bases fitting TRBD2. This CDR3 is 15 amino acids long. Germline loops: CDR1 SGHVS, CDR2 FNYEAQ. V shed 7 bases and J 5 bases; nucleotides not matched to a gene: 7. The CDR3 here is CASTVLAGGKETQYF. The CDR3 DNA is TGTGCCAGCACCGTACTAGCGGGGGGGAAGGAGACCCAGTACTTC.

V gene TRBV19 combines with J gene TRBJ2-1, with a possible D match to TRBD2 (6 bases). The V and J ends lost 5 bases and 6 bases respectively, with 20 bases between them. This CDR3 contains 16 residues. The V gene's germline CDR1 is LNHDA and CDR2 SQIVND (reference sequence). CDR3 protein: CASSLSRIGGANEQFF. The CDR3 region has the DNA TGTGCCAGTAGTCTGAGCAGAATAGGAGGGGCCAATGAGCAGTTCTTC.

This chain uses TRBV12-1 with TRBJ1-6. TRBV12-1 has pseudogene status. The CDR3 has 19 residues. In DNA form, the CDR3 reads TGTGCCAGCAGCTTTGATAGGGTTTTGTCCTCCGGTGGGATTTCACCCCTCCACTTT. It codes for CASSFDRVLSSGGISPLHF.

The chain employs TRBV4-1 and TRBJ2-5, with a possible D match to TRBD1 (6 bases). V gave up 0 bases and J gave up 5 bases, with 13 bases separating them. This CDR3 is built from 15 residues. Per germline, CDR1 MGHRA and CDR2 YSYEKL. This CDR3 reads CASSQDSGTYETQYF. CDR3 DNA sequence: TGCGCCAGCAGCCAAGATAGTGGGACATATGAGACCCAGTACTTC.

The V and J genes are TRBV7-9 and TRBJ1-2; no firm D call. Looked up from germline, CDR1 is SEHNR and CDR2 is FQNEAQ (reference sequence). The CDR3 is 12 residues long. With 0 bases removed from V and 7 bases from J, the gap between germline ends came to 6 bases. The CDR3: CASSLAPPGYTF. The CDR3 DNA reads TGTGCCAGCAGCTTAGCCCCCCCTGGCTACACCTTC.

The rearrangement links TRBV4-3 to TRBJ1-1, with D maybe TRBD1 (6 bases). From germline, CDR1 is LGHNA and CDR2 YSLEER. V dropped 2 bases and J dropped 5 bases, with 12 bases sitting between them. The CDR3 covers 14 residues. DNA of the CDR3: TGCGCCAGCAGCCAAACTAGGGGGGGAACTGAAGCTTTCTTT. Its translation is CASSQTRGGTEAFF.

This chain links TRBV6-5 with TRBJ2-4; 8 nucleotides match TRBD1. The CDR3 is 12 amino acids. The germline V gene has CDR1 MNHEY and CDR2 SVGAGI. J lost 11 bases, V lost 6 bases, and 6 bases had no gene match. The CDR3 nucleotides read TGTGCCAGCAGCACCGGACAGGGCGTTCAGTACTTC. It codes for CASSTGQGVQYF.

This chain links TRBV19 with TRBJ1-5, with D unclear. This CDR3 region has 15 residues. In germline, CDR1 is LNHDA, CDR2 SQIVND (reference sequence). Trimming removed 3 bases from V and 0 bases from J, with 9 bases in between. The CDR3 DNA is TGTGCCAGTAGTATTGGCCCCTATAGCAATCAGCCCCAGCATTTT. Its translation: CASSIGPYSNQPQHF.

The chain joins TRBV4-1 to TRBJ1-5; D remains unclear. V lost 0 bases to trimming and J lost 0 bases, with 6 bases between them. Germline lookup yields CDR1 MGHRA and CDR2 YSYEKL. The CDR3 extends over 15 amino acids. The CDR3 spells CASSQDENSNQPQHF. The CDR3 DNA reads as TGCGCCAGCAGCCAAGATGAAAATAGCAATCAGCCCCAGCATTTT.

This clone turned up a few times. Written as DNA, the CDR3 is TGTGCCAGCAGCCAAGAAGGACAGGGAAACTATCGTGGCTACACCTTC. Amino acid sequence: CASSQEGQGNYRGYTF. The chain has TRBV3-1 (or the pseudogene TRBV3-2) and TRBJ1-2; 8 nucleotides agree with TRBD1. The CDR3 runs 16 residues. V shed 0 bases and J 7 bases; nucleotides not matched to a gene: 10. Germline V CDR1 and CDR2: LGHDT, YNNKEL (reference sequence).

DNA for the CDR3: TGTGCCAGCAGCCCCGAGAGTATGAACACTGAAGCTTTCTTT. Translation gives CASSPESMNTEAFF. The V call is TRBV28, the J call TRBJ1-1; D is undetermined. The CDR3 totals 14 residues. V was cut by 6 bases and J by 0 bases, with 11 bases left in between. Looked up from germline, CDR1 is MDHEN and CDR2 is SYDVKM.

The rearrangement links TRBV10-3 to TRBJ1-2, with a possible D match to TRBD1 (5 bases). The V and J ends lost 0 bases and 1 base respectively, with 6 bases between them. Germline lookup yields CDR1 ENHRY and CDR2 SYGVKD. The CDR3 length is 14 residues. CDR3: CAISESGGNYGYTF. CDR3 coding DNA: TGTGCCATCAGTGAGTCCGGGGGTAACTATGGCTACACCTTC.

The chain uses TRBV28 and TRBJ1-1, with 9 bases identical to TRBD1. Trimming at V came to 6 bases and at J to 8 bases, leaving 7 bases not matched to a gene. The V gene's germline CDR1 is MDHEN and CDR2 SYDVKM. The CDR3 runs 13 residues. CDR3 sequence (DNA): TGTGCCAGCAGCCTCACAGGGGGCGGGGAAGCTTTCTTT. Translating it yields CASSLTGGGEAFF.

The rearrangement links TRBV5-1 to TRBJ2-7, with D possibly being TRBD2 (6 bases). Between the trimmed V and J ends, which lost 4 bases and 0 bases, there was a span of 8 bases. The CDR3 covers 13 residues. Germline assignment: CDR1 SGHRS and CDR2 YFSETQ. The CDR3 protein is CASSPGSSYEQYF. CDR3 nucleotide sequence: TGCGCCAGCAGCCCCGGGAGCTCCTACGAGCAGTACTTC. Drawing the rest from reference TRBV5-1 and TRBJ2-7, the complete variable domain is KAGVTQTPRYLIKTRGQQVTLSCSPISGHRSVSWYQQTPGQGLQFLFEYFSETQRNKGNFPGRFSGRQFSNSRSEMNVSTLELGDSALYLCASSPGSSYEQYFGPGTRLTVT.

The chain couples TRBV6-5 to TRBJ2-7, with a possible D match to TRBD1 (6 bases). The V end lost 5 bases, the J end lost 2 bases, and 13 bases lay between the germline ends. The germline V gene has CDR1 MNHEY and CDR2 SVGAGI. CDR3 length: 14 residues. CDR3 residues: CASSRSTGTYEQYF. The CDR3 DNA reads TGTGCCAGCAGTAGATCGACAGGAACCTACGAGCAGTACTTC.

This chain joins TRBV19 and TRBJ1-4; no clear D. V lost 6 bases, J lost 1 base, and 9 bases lay in between. CDR3 size: 14 residues. CDR1 and CDR2 from the germline V gene are LNHDA and SQIVND (reference sequence). The CDR3 DNA reads as TGTGCCAGTAGGCGGTCGGGAACTAATGAAAAACTGTTTTTT. Translating gives CASRRSGTNEKLFF. Variable domain in full (rest from reference TRBV19 and TRBJ1-4): DGGITQSPKYLFRKEGQNVTLSCEQNLNHDAMYWYRQDPGQGLRLIYYSQIVNDFQKGDIAEGYSVSREKKESFPLTVTSAQKNPTAFYLCASRRSGTNEKLFFGSGTQLSVL.

This sequence joins TRBV7-2 and TRBJ1-1, with a possible D match to TRBD1 (5 bases). V was clipped by 5 bases and J by 1 base, with 11 bases between them. The germline V gene encodes CDR1 SGHTA and CDR2 FQGNSA. The CDR3 has 14 residues. CDR3 bases: TGTGCCAGCAGCCGGGACCGGCGGAACACTGAAGCTTTCTTT. This codes for CASSRDRRNTEAFF.

The rearrangement uses TRBV12-5 and TRBJ2-7; perhaps TRBD2 as D (6 bases). CDR1 and CDR2 from the germline V gene are LGHNT and FRNRAP. Trimming took off 7 bases at V and 2 bases at J, with 12 bases between the two ends. The CDR3 is 13 amino acids. For the CDR3, the DNA is TGTGCTAGTGACCAGGACTATACCTACGAGCAGTACTTC. It encodes CASDQDYTYEQYF.

The chain joins TRBV18 to TRBJ1-6; D remains unclear. V was pared by 2 bases and J by 0 bases, with 8 bases between. This CDR3 has 16 amino acids. The germline V gene has CDR1 KGHSH and CDR2 LQKENI. CDR3 in DNA: TGTGCCAGCTCACCAGGCGTACGCTCCTATAATTCACCCCTCCACTTT. Protein product: CASSPGVRSYNSPLHF. Based on the CDR3 plus reference TRBV18 and TRBJ1-6, the full variable domain is NAGVMQNPRHLVRRRGQEARLRCSPMKGHSHVYWYRQLPEEGLKFMVYLQKENIIDESGMPKERFSAEFPKEGPSILRIQQVVRGDSAAYFCASSPGVRSYNSPLHFGNGTRLTVT.

The chain is built from TRBV2 and TRBJ1-5, with 8 bases identical to TRBD1. The CDR3 has 16 amino acids. Trimming cost V 6 bases and J 8 bases; bases outside gene matches: 15. Germline V lookup: CDR1 SNHLY, CDR2 FYNNEI. The CDR3, as DNA: TGTGCCAGCAGGGATAGGACAGGGAGCGTAAAGGAGCCCCAGCATTTT. As protein: CASRDRTGSVKEPQHF.